The rows below give T cell receptor beta chains drawn from one sample of a study of a mutant IDH1 vaccine in newly diagnosed glioma. Antigen specificity for these receptors is unknown. Assay: immunoSEQ multiplex PCR; the TCRdb copy retains only in-frame clones and omits some. The table records 40,000 to 50,000 clones, 60% to 85% of them present only once. Sequenced here: PBMCs, sampled from a glioma patient whose treatment included an IDH1 peptide vaccine. The source of these receptors is a woman aged 40 to 50 with glioma. Some clones in this sample may be carry-over from other donors' samples. The CDR3 runs from the conserved cysteine through the conserved F or W. The D gene is left open where the match is weak. Clone size is given for some rows only: seen once, a few or many times, or a class if the clone is expanded.

D gene: TRBD2
clone size: .
V gene: TRBV7-3
J gene: TRBJ2-7
CDR3 DNA: TGTGCCAGCAGCCCCCCGGGGGCGGGAGGGAGGTACGAGCAGTACTTC
CDR3 protein: CASSPPGAGGRYEQYF

D gene: TRBD2
clone size: .
V gene: TRBV30
J gene: TRBJ2-2
CDR3 DNA: TGTGCCTGGATGAGACTAGCGTGGACCGGGGAGCTGTTTTTT
CDR3 protein: CAWMRLAWTGELFF

D gene: .
clone size: .
V gene: TRBV29-1
J gene: TRBJ2-7
CDR3 DNA: TGCAGCGTTGAAGACCGCGGACAGTCCTACGAGCAGTACTTC
CDR3 protein: CSVEDRGQSYEQYF

D gene: .
clone size: .
V gene: TRBV10-3
J gene: TRBJ2-7
CDR3 DNA: TGTGCCATCAGGGGGGGAACCGGGACTCAGGACCCCTACGAGCAGTACTTC
CDR3 protein: CAIRGGTGTQDPYEQYF

D gene: .
clone size: .
V gene: TRBV16
J gene: TRBJ1-2
CDR3 DNA: TGTGCCAGCAGCCTGACCGCCAGCGGCTACACCTTC
CDR3 protein: CASSLTASGYTF

D gene: .
clone size: .
V gene: TRBV25-1
J gene: TRBJ1-4
CDR3 DNA: TGTGCCAGCAGTGAATCCTACAGGGTGGTCGAAAAACTGTTTTTT
CDR3 protein: CASSESYRVVEKLFF

D gene: TRBD1
clone size: .
V gene: TRBV7-9
J gene: TRBJ1-1
CDR3 DNA: TGTGCCAGCTTGAGGGACAGCTGGCACACTGAAGCTTTCTTT
CDR3 protein: CASLRDSWHTEAFF

D gene: TRBD1
clone size: few
V gene: TRBV29-1
J gene: TRBJ1-1
CDR3 DNA: TGCAGCGTTGAAAGTGGGCCAGGGGGGCCTTTCTTT
CDR3 protein: CSVESGPGGPFF

D gene: .
clone size: .
V gene: TRBV19
J gene: TRBJ1-2
CDR3 DNA: TGTGCCAGTAAGCAGGAGTACTATGGCTACACCTTC
CDR3 protein: CASKQEYYGYTF

D gene: .
clone size: .
V gene: TRBV9
J gene: TRBJ2-2
CDR3 DNA: TGTGCCAGCAGCAGGGCGGGGAAGAACACCGGGGAGCTGTTTTTT
CDR3 protein: CASSRAGKNTGELFF

D gene: .
clone size: once
V gene: TRBV4-3
J gene: TRBJ2-5
CDR3 DNA: TGCGCCAGCAGCCAAGATCGGGGGTCGTGGGAGACCCAGTACTTC
CDR3 protein: CASSQDRGSWETQYF

D gene: TRBD1
clone size: .
V gene: TRBV19
J gene: TRBJ2-2
CDR3 DNA: TGTGCCAGTAGTATGCTCAGGGGGCGAACCGGGGAGCTGTTTTTT
CDR3 protein: CASSMLRGRTGELFF

D gene: .
clone size: .
V gene: TRBV5-1
J gene: TRBJ2-7
CDR3 DNA: TGCGCCAGCAGCTTAAGATATGACAGCTCCTACGAGCAGTACTTC
CDR3 protein: CASSLRYDSSYEQYF

D gene: TRBD1
clone size: .
V gene: TRBV7-3
J gene: TRBJ2-7
CDR3 DNA: TGTGCCAGCAGCCTTGGGACAGGCTACGAGCAGTACTTC
CDR3 protein: CASSLGTGYEQYF

D gene: .
clone size: .
V gene: TRBV19
J gene: TRBJ1-1
CDR3 DNA: TGTGCCAGTAGTATCGGGACTTTGAACACTGAAGCTTTCTTT
CDR3 protein: CASSIGTLNTEAFF

D gene: .
clone size: .
V gene: TRBV2
J gene: TRBJ1-1
CDR3 DNA: TGTGCCAGCAGTGATTCGGGGGCTAGCTACACTGAAGCTTTCTTT
CDR3 protein: CASSDSGASYTEAFF

D gene: TRBD2
clone size: .
V gene: TRBV2
J gene: TRBJ2-1
CDR3 DNA: TGTGCCAGCAGCCCTGCCGGGACTAACTACAATGAGCAGTTCTTC
CDR3 protein: CASSPAGTNYNEQFF

D gene: .
clone size: .
V gene: TRBV5-6
J gene: TRBJ1-1
CDR3 DNA: TGTGCCAGCAGCTTGTCCCCAAGAAACACTGAAGCTTTCTTT
CDR3 protein: CASSLSPRNTEAFF

D gene: TRBD1
clone size: .
V gene: TRBV15
J gene: TRBJ2-7
CDR3 DNA: TGTGCCACCAGCACCATCCCTTTAAAAGGGACAGGTAACGAGCAGTACTTC
CDR3 protein: CATSTIPLKGTGNEQYF

D gene: .
clone size: .
V gene: TRBV6-6
J gene: TRBJ2-3
CDR3 DNA: TGTGCCAGCAGTTACTCAGCGGGGAGGGGGGATACGCAGTATTTT
CDR3 protein: CASSYSAGRGDTQYF

D gene: .
clone size: .
V gene: TRBV15
J gene: TRBJ1-5
CDR3 DNA: TGTGCCACCAGCAGAGAGTGGCAGGGGAGGCAGCCCCAGCATTTT
CDR3 protein: CATSREWQGRQPQHF

D gene: .
clone size: .
V gene: TRBV28
J gene: TRBJ1-1
CDR3 DNA: TGTGCCATCGGGGTTGTTGGCACTGAAGCTTTCTTT
CDR3 protein: CAIGVVGTEAFF

D gene: TRBD1
clone size: .
V gene: TRBV6-1
J gene: TRBJ2-5
CDR3 DNA: TGTGCCAGCAGGTTGGGACAGTCCCAAGAGACCCAGTACTTC
CDR3 protein: CASRLGQSQETQYF

D gene: .
clone size: .
V gene: TRBV6-5
J gene: TRBJ1-2
CDR3 DNA: TGTGCCAGCAGTTACTCAGGCAGGGGATATGGCTACACCTTC
CDR3 protein: CASSYSGRGYGYTF

D gene: TRBD1
clone size: .
V gene: TRBV9
J gene: TRBJ1-1
CDR3 DNA: TGTGCCAGCAGCGTAGGTAGAAAGAGGACAGGGGGCACTGAAGCTTTCTTT
CDR3 protein: CASSVGRKRTGGTEAFF

D gene: TRBD2
clone size: .
V gene: TRBV13
J gene: TRBJ2-1
CDR3 DNA: TGTGCCAGCAGCTTAGTAGGTAGCGGGAGATGGTACAATGAGCAGTTCTTC
CDR3 protein: CASSLVGSGRWYNEQFF

D gene: .
clone size: .
V gene: TRBV29-1
J gene: TRBJ2-1
CDR3 DNA: TGCAGCGTTCTGACGGGGAGCTCCTACAATGAGCAGTTCTTC
CDR3 protein: CSVLTGSSYNEQFF

D gene: .
clone size: .
V gene: TRBV15
J gene: TRBJ1-3
CDR3 DNA: TGTGCCACCAGCAGAGATGTTGGGGTAATCGCAAACACCATATATTTT
CDR3 protein: CATSRDVGVIANTIYF

D gene: TRBD2
clone size: .
V gene: TRBV5-1
J gene: TRBJ2-3
CDR3 DNA: TGCGCCAGCAGCTTGGGGACTAGCGGGGGCACAGATACGCAGTATTTT
CDR3 protein: CASSLGTSGGTDTQYF

D gene: TRBD1
clone size: .
V gene: TRBV5-1
J gene: TRBJ1-6
CDR3 DNA: TGCGCCAGCAGCTTGACGGGACAGGGTAATTCACCCCTCCACTTT
CDR3 protein: CASSLTGQGNSPLHF

D gene: .
clone size: .
V gene: TRBV15
J gene: TRBJ1-2
CDR3 DNA: TGTGCCACCAGCAGTTTCGGACACCTCTATGGCTACACCTTC
CDR3 protein: CATSSFGHLYGYTF

D gene: .
clone size: once
V gene: TRBV7-6
J gene: TRBJ1-5
CDR3 DNA: TGTGCCAGCAGCTTAGAGGCAGGAGCTTATCAGCCCCAGCATTTT
CDR3 protein: CASSLEAGAYQPQHF

D gene: .
clone size: .
V gene: TRBV19
J gene: TRBJ2-7
CDR3 DNA: TGTGCCAGTAGTACAGCGGGACAGCTCTACGAGCAGTACTTC
CDR3 protein: CASSTAGQLYEQYF

D gene: .
clone size: .
V gene: TRBV27
J gene: TRBJ1-5
CDR3 DNA: TGTGCCAGCAAATTCGGGCAGGGGAATCAGCCCCAGCATTTT
CDR3 protein: CASKFGQGNQPQHF

D gene: .
clone size: once
V gene: TRBV2
J gene: TRBJ1-1
CDR3 DNA: TGTGCCAGCAGTGAAAGTACAACTGAAGCTTTCTTT
CDR3 protein: CASSESTTEAFF

D gene: .
clone size: .
V gene: TRBV15
J gene: TRBJ2-7
CDR3 DNA: TGTGCCACCAGCAGAGATCGGGGCGGACGCTCCTACGAGCAGTACTTC
CDR3 protein: CATSRDRGGRSYEQYF

D gene: TRBD1
clone size: .
V gene: TRBV5-1
J gene: TRBJ1-3
CDR3 DNA: TGCGCCAGCAGCTTGGCCAGGGGGGGCGCCTCCTCTGGAAACACCATATATTTT
CDR3 protein: CASSLARGGASSGNTIYF

D gene: .
clone size: .
V gene: TRBV20-1
J gene: TRBJ2-5
CDR3 DNA: TGCAGTGCTAGACAGCAAGAGACCCAGTACTTC
CDR3 protein: CSARQQETQYF

D gene: .
clone size: .
V gene: TRBV10-3
J gene: TRBJ1-5
CDR3 DNA: TGTGCCATCAGTGAGTACGAAGGCCCGGGGCAGCCCCAGCATTTT
CDR3 protein: CAISEYEGPGQPQHF